This T cell receptor beta chain was identified during a study of molecular identifiers for immune sequencing clone quantification. Overall study findings and caveats: Amid around 900,000 naive cells, spiked Jurkat TCR RNA from one cell was reportedly still detectable. With a barcode shared among identical TCR molecules, highly expanded clone sizes could be underestimated.

TCRdb itself ran the PCR reads through MiXCR, one entry per CDR3 protein. In the table there are about half a million distinct CDR3 sequences, about a fifth of which are singletons. The CDR3 loop spans 15 amino acids. V dropped 2 bases and J dropped 4 bases, with 14 bases sitting between them. Germline CDR1 and CDR2: DFQATT and SNEGSKA (reference sequence). Libraries from naive CD8 cells were generated from roughly 18,000 to 920,000 sorted cells (with 10%, 30% or 50% RNA). Naive CD8 T cells, phenotype CD8+CD4-CCR7+CD45RA+, were sorted. In regard to this clonotype: Its cognate antigen is unknown.

This receptor was taken from a human donor in good health. Some libraries in this study had Jurkat cell RNA spiked in. The gene calls are TRBV20-1 and TRBJ2-2; D may be TRBD1 (6 bases). The specimen was naive CD8+ T cells from blood, with Jurkat cell RNA spiked in. Documented subset: FACS-sorted CD8+CD4-CCR7+CD45RA+ naive T cells. The CDR3 sequence is CSARSQGSSTGELFF. For the CDR3, the DNA is TGCAGTGCTAGAAGCCAGGGGTCTTCCACCGGGGAGCTGTTTTTT.